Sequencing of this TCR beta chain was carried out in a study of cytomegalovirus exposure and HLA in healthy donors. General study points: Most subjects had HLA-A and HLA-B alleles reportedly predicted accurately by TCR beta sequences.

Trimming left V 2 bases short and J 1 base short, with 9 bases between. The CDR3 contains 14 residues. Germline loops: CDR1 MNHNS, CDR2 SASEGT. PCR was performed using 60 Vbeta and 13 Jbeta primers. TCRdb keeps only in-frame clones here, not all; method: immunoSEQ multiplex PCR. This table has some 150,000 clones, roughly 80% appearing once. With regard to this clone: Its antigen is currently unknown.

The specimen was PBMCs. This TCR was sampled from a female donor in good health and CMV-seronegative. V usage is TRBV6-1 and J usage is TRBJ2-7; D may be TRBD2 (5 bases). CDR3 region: CASSETGLSYEQYF. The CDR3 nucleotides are TGTGCCAGCAGTGAAACCGGACTGTCCTACGAGCAGTACTTC.